This record covers a single T cell receptor beta chain. Its antigen remains unidentified. TCRdb keeps only in-frame clones here, not all; method: immunoSEQ multiplex PCR. The sample holds approximately 150,000 clones, about 86% seen once. V was clipped by 4 bases and J by 2 bases; unmatched bases: 5. CDR1 and CDR2 (germline): MNHEY, SVGAGI. CDR3 length equals 14 residues. This sample was included in a study of radiation and T cells in renal cell carcinoma. Whole-study results and caveats: Top tumor clonotypes rose in blood 2 weeks post-radiation, then contracted.

Time point of the sample: blood 4 weeks post-SBRT, at nephrectomy. Regarding treatment: 15 Gy SBRT to primary tumor, nephrectomy 4 weeks later. The material sequenced was blood, taken from a patient whose treatment included radiotherapy and nephrectomy. The clonotype was recovered from a woman aged 45-65 years with renal cell carcinoma. The rearrangement uses TRBV6-5 and TRBJ2-7, with 7 bases fitting TRBD1. The chain's CDR3 is CASSSPQGAYEQYF. The DNA of the CDR3 is TGTGCCAGCAGTTCGCCCCAGGGGGCCTACGAGCAGTACTTC.